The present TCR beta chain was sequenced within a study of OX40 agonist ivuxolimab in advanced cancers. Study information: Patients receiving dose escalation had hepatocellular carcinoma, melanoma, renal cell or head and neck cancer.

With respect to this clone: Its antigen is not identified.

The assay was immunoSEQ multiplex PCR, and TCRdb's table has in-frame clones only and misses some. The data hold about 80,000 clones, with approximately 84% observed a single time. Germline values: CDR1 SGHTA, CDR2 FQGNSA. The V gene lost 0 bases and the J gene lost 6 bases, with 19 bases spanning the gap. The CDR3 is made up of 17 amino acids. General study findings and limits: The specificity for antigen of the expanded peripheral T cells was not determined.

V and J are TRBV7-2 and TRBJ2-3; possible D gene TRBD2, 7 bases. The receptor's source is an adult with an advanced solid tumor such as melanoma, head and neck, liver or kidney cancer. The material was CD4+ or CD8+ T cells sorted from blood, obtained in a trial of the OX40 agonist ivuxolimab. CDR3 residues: CASSLAKMAGAWDTQYF. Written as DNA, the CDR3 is TGTGCCAGCAGCTTAGCTAAAATGGCGGGGGCGTGGGATACGCAGTATTTT. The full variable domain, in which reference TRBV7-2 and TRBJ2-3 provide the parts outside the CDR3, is GAGVSQSPSNKVTEKGKDVELRCDPISGHTALYWYRQSLGQGLEFLIYFQGNSAPDKSGLPSDRFSAERTGGSVSTLTIQRTQQEDSAVYLCASSLAKMAGAWDTQYFGPGTRLTVL.